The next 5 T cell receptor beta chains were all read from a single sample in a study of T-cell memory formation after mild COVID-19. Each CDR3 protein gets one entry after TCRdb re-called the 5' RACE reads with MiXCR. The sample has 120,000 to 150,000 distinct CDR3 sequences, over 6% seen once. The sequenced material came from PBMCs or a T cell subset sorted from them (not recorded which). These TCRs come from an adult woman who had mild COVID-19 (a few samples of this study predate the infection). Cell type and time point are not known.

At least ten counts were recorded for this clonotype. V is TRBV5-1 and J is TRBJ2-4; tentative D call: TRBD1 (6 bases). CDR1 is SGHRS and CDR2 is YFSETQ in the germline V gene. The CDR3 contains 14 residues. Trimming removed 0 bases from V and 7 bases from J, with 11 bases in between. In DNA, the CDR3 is TGCGCCAGCAGCTTGGCAGCAGGGGCCAACATTCAGTACTTC. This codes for CASSLAAGANIQYF.

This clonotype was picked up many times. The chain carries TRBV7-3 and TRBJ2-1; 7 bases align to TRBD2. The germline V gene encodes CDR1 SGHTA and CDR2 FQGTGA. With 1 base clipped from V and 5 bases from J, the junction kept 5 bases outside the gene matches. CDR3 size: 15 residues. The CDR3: CASSLSGRDDNEQFF. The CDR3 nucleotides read TGTGCCAGCAGCTTAAGTGGGAGGGATGACAATGAGCAGTTCTTC.

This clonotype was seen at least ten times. The CDR3 bases are TGTGCCACCAGTGGTACGCGCTCGGACAGGGGGCAAGAGACCCAGTACTTC. Its translation: CATSGTRSDRGQETQYF. The chain combines TRBV24-1 with TRBJ2-5; TRBD1 aligns across 10 bases. Trimming removed 5 bases from V and 2 bases from J; junction bases left unmatched: 10. Per germline, CDR1 KGHDR and CDR2 SFDVKD. The CDR3 has 17 amino acids.

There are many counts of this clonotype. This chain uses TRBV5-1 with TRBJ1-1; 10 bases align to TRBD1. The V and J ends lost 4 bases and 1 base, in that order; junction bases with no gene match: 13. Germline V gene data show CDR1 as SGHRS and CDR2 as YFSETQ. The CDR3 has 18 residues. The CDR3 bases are TGCGCCAGCAGCCGGGATGGGACAGGGGCCGTCGGGAACACTGAAGCTTTCTTT. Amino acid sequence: CASSRDGTGAVGNTEAFF.

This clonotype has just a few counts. The CDR3 DNA reads as TGTGCCAGCAGCGGCGGGACGTCCGGCACAGATACGCAGTATTTT. Translation: CASSGGTSGTDTQYF. The chain uses TRBV2 and TRBJ2-3, with D possibly TRBD2 on 6 matching bases. CDR1 is SNHLY, CDR2 FYNNEI, per germline. This CDR3 has 15 residues. Trimming shortened V by 6 bases and J by 1 base, and 14 bases separated the two germline ends. The full variable domain, in which reference TRBV2 and TRBJ2-3 provide the parts outside the CDR3, is EPEVTQTPSHQVTQMGQEVILRCVPISNHLYFYWYRQILGQKVEFLVSFYNNEISEKSEIFDDQFSVERPDGSNFTLKIRSTKLEDSAMYFCASSGGTSGTDTQYFGPGTRLTVL.